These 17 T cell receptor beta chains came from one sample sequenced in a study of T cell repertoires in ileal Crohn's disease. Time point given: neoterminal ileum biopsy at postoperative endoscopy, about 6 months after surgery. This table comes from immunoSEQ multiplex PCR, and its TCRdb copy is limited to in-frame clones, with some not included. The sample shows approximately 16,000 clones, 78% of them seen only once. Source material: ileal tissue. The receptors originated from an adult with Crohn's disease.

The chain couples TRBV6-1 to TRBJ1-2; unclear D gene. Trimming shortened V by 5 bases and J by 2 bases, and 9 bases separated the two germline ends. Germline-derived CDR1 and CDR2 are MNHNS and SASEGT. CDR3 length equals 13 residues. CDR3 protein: CASSTDGNYGYTF. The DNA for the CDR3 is TGTGCCAGCAGTACTGACGGGAACTATGGCTACACCTTC.

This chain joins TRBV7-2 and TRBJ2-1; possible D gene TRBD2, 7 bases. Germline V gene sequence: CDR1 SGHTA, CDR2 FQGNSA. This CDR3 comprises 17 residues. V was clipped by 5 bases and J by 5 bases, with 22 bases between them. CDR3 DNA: TGTGCCAGCAGCCCCTTCCTTGGGCGGGGGCTAAACAATGAGCAGTTCTTC. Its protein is CASSPFLGRGLNNEQFF.

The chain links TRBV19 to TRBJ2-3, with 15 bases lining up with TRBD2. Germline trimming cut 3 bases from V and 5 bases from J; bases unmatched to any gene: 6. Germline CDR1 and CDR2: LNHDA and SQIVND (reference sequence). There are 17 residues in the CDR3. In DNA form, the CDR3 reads TGTGCCAGTAGTATGGGAGGACTAGCGGGGGGGCGAGATACGCAGTATTTT. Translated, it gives CASSMGGLAGGRDTQYF.

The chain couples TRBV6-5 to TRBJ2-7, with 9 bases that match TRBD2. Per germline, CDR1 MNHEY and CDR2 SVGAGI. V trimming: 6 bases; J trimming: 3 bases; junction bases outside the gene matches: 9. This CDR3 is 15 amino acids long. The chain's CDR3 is CASSRTGTSNYEQYF. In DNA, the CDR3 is TGTGCCAGCAGCCGCACCGGGACTAGCAACTACGAGCAGTACTTC.

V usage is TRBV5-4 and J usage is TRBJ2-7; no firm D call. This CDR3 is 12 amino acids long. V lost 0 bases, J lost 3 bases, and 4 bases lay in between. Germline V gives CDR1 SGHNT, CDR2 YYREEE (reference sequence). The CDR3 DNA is TGTGCCAGCAGCTTGGACAACTACGAGCAGTACTTC. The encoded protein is CASSLDNYEQYF.

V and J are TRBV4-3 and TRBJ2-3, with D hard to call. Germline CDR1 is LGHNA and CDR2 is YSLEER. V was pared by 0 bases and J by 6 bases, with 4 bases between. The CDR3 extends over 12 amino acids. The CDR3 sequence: CASSQEGDTQYF. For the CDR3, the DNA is TGCGCCAGCAGCCAAGAAGGGGATACGCAGTATTTT.

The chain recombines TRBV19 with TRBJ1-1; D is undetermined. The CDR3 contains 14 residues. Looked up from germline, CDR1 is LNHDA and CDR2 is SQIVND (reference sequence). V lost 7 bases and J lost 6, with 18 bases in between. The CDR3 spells CASTSGAAVPEAFF. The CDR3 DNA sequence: TGTGCCAGTACCTCGGGCGCCGCAGTTCCTGAAGCTTTCTTT.

CDR3 nucleotides: TGTGCCAGCAGCTCGTCCCCAGGGACTATTGGAGAGACCCAGTACTTC. As protein: CASSSSPGTIGETQYF. This rearrangement joins TRBV7-3 to TRBJ2-5, with 7 bases aligning to TRBD2. The CDR3 contains 16 residues. CDR1 and CDR2 (germline): SGHTA, FQGTGA. Unmatched junction bases numbered 12, after V lost 4 bases and J lost 4 bases.

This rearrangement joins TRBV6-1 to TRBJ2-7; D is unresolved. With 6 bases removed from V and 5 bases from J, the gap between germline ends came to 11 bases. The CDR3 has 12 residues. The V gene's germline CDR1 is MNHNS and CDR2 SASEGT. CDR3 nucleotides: TGTGCCAGCAGCCAGGTACGGGACGAGCAGTACTTC. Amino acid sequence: CASSQVRDEQYF.

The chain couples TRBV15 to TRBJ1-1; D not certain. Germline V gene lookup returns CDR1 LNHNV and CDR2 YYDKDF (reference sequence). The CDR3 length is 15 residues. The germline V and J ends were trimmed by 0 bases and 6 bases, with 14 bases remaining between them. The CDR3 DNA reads TGTGCCACCAGCAGAGATCTGGGCATGGGCGCTGAAGCTTTCTTT. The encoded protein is CATSRDLGMGAEAFF.

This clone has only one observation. Written as DNA, the CDR3 is TGTGCCAGCAGCCCCGGGAATCAGACCCCGCTGTATTTT. The encoded protein is CASSPGNQTPLYF. The chain links TRBV7-2 to TRBJ2-3, with D possibly TRBD2 on 5 matching bases. The V gene lost 5 bases and the J gene lost 14 bases, with 20 bases spanning the gap. In germline, CDR1 is SGHTA, CDR2 FQGNSA. This CDR3 has 13 amino acids. Full variable domain (rest looked up from reference TRBV7-2 and TRBJ2-3): GAGVSQSPSNKVTEKGKDVELRCDPISGHTALYWYRQSLGQGLEFLIYFQGNSAPDKSGLPSDRFSAERTGGSVSTLTIQRTQQEDSAVYLCASSPGNQTPLYFGPGTRLTVL.

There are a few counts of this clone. CDR3 amino acids: CASSLDSNYGYTF. The CDR3, as DNA: TGTGCCAGCAGCTTAGACAGTAACTATGGCTACACCTTC. The V call is TRBV7-2, the J call TRBJ1-2, with D unclear. V was clipped by 1 base and J by 1 base, with 4 bases between them. This CDR3 spans 13 amino acids. Germline V gene lookup returns CDR1 SGHTA and CDR2 FQGNSA.

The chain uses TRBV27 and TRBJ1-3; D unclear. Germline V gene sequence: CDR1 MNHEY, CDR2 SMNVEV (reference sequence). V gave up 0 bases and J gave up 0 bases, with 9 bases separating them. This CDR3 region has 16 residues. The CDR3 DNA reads TGTGCCAGCAGTTTATCGCGGCCAGTCTCTGGAAACACCATATATTTT. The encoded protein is CASSLSRPVSGNTIYF.

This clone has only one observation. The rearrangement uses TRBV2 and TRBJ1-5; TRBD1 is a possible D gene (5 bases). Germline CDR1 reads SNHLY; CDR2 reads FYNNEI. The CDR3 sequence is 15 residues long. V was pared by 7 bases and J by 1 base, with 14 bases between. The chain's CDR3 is CASTRTWDSNQPQHF. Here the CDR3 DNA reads TGTGCCAGCACGAGAACCTGGGACAGCAATCAGCCCCAGCATTTT.

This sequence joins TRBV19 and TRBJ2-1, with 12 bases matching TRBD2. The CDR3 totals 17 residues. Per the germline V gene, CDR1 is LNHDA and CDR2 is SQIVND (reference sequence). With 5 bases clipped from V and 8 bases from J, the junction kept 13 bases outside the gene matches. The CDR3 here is CASSWVGRTSGNYEQFF. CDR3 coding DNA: TGTGCCAGTAGTTGGGTGGGGCGGACTAGCGGGAACTATGAGCAGTTCTTC.

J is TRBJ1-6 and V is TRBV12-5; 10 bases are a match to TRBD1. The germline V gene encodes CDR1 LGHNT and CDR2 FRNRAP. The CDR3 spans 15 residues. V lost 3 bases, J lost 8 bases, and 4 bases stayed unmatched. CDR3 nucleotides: TGTGCTAGTGGTTTAATGACAGGGGGCTATTCACCCCTCCACTTT. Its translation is CASGLMTGGYSPLHF.

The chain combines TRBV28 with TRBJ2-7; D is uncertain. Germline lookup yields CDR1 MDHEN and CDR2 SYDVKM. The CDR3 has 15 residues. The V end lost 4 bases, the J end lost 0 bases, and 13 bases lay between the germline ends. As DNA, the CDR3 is TGTGCCAGCAGTTCCACGGGCCTATCCTCCTACGAGCAGTACTTC. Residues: CASSSTGLSSYEQYF. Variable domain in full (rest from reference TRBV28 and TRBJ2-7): DVKVTQSSRYLVKRTGEKVFLECVQDMDHENMFWYRQDPGLGLRLIYFSYDVKMKEKGDIPEGYSVSREKKERFSLILESASTNQTSMYLCASSSTGLSSYEQYFGPGTRLTVT.